Following are 3 T cell receptor beta chains from one sample sequenced in a study of blood T cell repertoires in COVID-19. Repertoires were generated with immunoSEQ multiplex PCR, while TCRdb's copy carries only in-frame clones and drops some. The data show under 450,000 clones, 70% to 90% seen once. Sequencing input: peripheral blood. The receptor source for this set is a woman aged 50 to 60 with COVID-19, enrolled during active disease.

The chain links TRBV10-3 to TRBJ1-1; D not resolved. The V end lost 7 bases, the J end lost 6 bases, and 18 bases lay between the germline ends. The CDR3 has 14 amino acids. From germline, CDR1 is ENHRY and CDR2 SYGVKD. This CDR3 is CAITPHGFSAEAFF. CDR3 nucleotide sequence: TGTGCCATCACTCCACACGGTTTTAGCGCTGAAGCTTTCTTT.

The V gene is TRBV5-5, the J gene TRBJ1-5; no clear D. V dropped 0 bases and J dropped 7 bases, with 8 bases sitting between them. Germline loops: CDR1 SGHKS, CDR2 YYEKEE (reference sequence). CDR3 length equals 13 residues. CDR3 sequence reads: CASSLGGSQPQHF. For the CDR3, the DNA is TGTGCCAGCAGCTTGGGCGGCAGCCAGCCCCAGCATTTT.

The genes are TRBV28 and TRBJ2-7, with TRBD2 matching over 9 bases. V lost 4 bases to trimming and J lost 6 bases; unmatched junction nucleotides: 7. The CDR3 covers 14 residues. CDR1 MDHEN and CDR2 SYDVKM come from the germline V gene. The CDR3: CASSSSGVPREQYF. Written as DNA, the CDR3 is TGTGCCAGCAGTTCTAGCGGGGTCCCTCGCGAGCAGTACTTC.